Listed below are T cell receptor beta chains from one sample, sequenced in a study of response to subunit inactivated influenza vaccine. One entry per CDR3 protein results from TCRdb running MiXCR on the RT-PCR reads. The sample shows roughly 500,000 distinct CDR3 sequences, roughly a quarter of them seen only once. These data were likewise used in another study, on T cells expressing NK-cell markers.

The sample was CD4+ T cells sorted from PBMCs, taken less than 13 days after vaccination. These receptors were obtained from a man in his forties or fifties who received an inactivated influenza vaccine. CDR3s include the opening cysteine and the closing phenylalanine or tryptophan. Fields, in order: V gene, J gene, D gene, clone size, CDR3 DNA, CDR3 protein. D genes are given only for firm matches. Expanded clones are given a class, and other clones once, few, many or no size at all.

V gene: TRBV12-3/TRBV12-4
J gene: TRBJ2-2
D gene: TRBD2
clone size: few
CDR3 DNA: TGTGCCAGCAGTTCCCACAGCGGGGGCACCGGGGAGCTGTTTTTT
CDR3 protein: CASSSHSGGTGELFF

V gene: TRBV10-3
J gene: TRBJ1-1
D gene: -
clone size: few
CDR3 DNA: TGTGCCATCAGTGCTACAGGGCAGACTGAAGCTTTCTTT
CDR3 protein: CAISATGQTEAFF

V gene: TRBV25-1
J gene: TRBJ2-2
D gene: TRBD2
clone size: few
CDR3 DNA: TGTGCCAGCAGTGATACACTAGCGGCTAAGAACACCGGGGAGCTGTTTTTT
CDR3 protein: CASSDTLAAKNTGELFF

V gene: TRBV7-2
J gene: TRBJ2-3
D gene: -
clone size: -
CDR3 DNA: TGTGCCAGCACCGTCCCCGCGTTAGATACGCAGTATTTT
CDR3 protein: CASTVPALDTQYF

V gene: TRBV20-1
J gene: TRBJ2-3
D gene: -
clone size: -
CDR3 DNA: TGCAGTGCTAGCGGGCAGGGTCCCTTCACAGATACGCAGTATTTT
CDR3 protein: CSASGQGPFTDTQYF

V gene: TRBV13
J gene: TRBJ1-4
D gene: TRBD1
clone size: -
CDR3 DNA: TGTGCCAGCAGCTTCCAGGGGGCTCGGGATGAAAAACTGTTTTTT
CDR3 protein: CASSFQGARDEKLFF

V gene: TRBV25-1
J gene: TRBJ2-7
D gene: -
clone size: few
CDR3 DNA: TGTGCCAGCAGTGACAGGGCTACACCTTACGAGCAGTACTTC
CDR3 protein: CASSDRATPYEQYF

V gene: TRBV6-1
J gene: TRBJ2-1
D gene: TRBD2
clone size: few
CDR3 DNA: TGTGCCAGCAGTGTGGGACTAGCGGGCTCCTACAATGAGCAGTTCTTC
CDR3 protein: CASSVGLAGSYNEQFF

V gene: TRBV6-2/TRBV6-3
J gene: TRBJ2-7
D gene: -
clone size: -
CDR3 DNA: TGTGCCAGCAGTTACCCCAGCGAAGGGGGGCGGCCCTACGAGCAGTACTTC
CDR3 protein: CASSYPSEGGRPYEQYF

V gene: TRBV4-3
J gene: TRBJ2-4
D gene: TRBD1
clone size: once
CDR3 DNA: TGCGCCAGCAGCGAAGACAGGGGGCGCGGATCCAAAAACATTCAGTACTTC
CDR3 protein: CASSEDRGRGSKNIQYF

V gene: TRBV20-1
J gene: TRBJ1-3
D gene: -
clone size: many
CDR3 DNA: TGCAGTGTAAACTCAGGAAACACCATATATTTT
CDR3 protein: CSVNSGNTIYF

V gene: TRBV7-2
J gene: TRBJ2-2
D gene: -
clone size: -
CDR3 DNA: TGTGCCAGCAGCTTAGTTCTCGGCGGTAACACCGGGGAGCTGTTTTTT
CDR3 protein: CASSLVLGGNTGELFF

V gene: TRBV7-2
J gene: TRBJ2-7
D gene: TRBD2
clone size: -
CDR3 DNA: TGTGCCAGCAGCTTTGGACTAGCGGGGGGCTACGAGCAGTACTTC
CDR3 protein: CASSFGLAGGYEQYF

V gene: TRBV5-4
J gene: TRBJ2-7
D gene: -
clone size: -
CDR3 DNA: TGTGCCAGCAGCTTTACTCTCGGCGGCGAGCAGTACTTC
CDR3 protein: CASSFTLGGEQYF

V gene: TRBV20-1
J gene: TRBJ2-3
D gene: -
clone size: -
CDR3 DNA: TGCAGTGCCCCTGTAAATCGGGGGTCCTCTAGCACAGATACGCAGTATTTT
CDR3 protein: CSAPVNRGSSSTDTQYF

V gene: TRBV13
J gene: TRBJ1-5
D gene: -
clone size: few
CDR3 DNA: TGTGCCAGCAGCTTAGGGAATCGACAGACCCAGCATTTT
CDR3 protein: CASSLGNRQTQHF

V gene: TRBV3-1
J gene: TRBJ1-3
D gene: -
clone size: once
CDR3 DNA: TGTGCCAGCAGCCAATACCAGGGGACGGGACAATGGATATATTTT
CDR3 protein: CASSQYQGTGQWIYF

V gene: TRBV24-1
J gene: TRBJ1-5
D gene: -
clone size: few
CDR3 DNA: TGTGCCACCAGTGGGGGATACAGGGTTTTCAATCAGCCCCAGCATTTT
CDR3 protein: CATSGGYRVFNQPQHF

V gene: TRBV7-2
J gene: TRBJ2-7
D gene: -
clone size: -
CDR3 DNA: TGTGCCAGCAGCTTAACTTTCCGGGCAGACTACGAGCAGTACTTC
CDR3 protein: CASSLTFRADYEQYF

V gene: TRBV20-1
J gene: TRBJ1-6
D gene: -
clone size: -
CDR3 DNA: TGCAGTGCTAGATCACAGGAGCAAAGCTCCTATAATTCACCCCTCCACTTT
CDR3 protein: CSARSQEQSSYNSPLHF

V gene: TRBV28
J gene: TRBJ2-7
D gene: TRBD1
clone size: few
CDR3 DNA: TGTGCCAGCAGTGGATTTGCGGGACAGGCCTACGAGCAGTACTTC
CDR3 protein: CASSGFAGQAYEQYF

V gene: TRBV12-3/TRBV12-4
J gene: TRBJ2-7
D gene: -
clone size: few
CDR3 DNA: TGTGCCAGCAGTCCTTATAACCTCTACGAGCAGTACTTC
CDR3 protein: CASSPYNLYEQYF

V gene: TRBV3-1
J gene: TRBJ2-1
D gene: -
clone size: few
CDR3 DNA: TGTGCCAGCAGCCAAAGAACACAGGGTAATGAGCAGTTCTTC
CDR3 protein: CASSQRTQGNEQFF

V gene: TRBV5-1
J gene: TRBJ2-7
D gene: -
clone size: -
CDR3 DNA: TGCGCCAGCAGCTTGGAGGCTAGTTACTCCTACGAGCAGTACTTC
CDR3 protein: CASSLEASYSYEQYF

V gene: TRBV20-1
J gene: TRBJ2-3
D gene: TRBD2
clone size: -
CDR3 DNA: TGCAGTGCTACGGGACTAGCGGGGAGAGCAGATACGCAGTATTTT
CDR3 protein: CSATGLAGRADTQYF

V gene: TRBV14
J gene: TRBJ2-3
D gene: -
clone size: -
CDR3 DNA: TGTGCCAGCAGCCTAACAGCGAGTTACACAGATACGCAGTATTTT
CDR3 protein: CASSLTASYTDTQYF

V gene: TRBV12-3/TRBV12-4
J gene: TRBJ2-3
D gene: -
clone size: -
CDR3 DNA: TGTGCCAGCAGTTTATATAGGGTCACAGATACGCAGTATTTT
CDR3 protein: CASSLYRVTDTQYF

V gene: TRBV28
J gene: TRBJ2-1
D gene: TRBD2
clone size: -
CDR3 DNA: TGTGCCAGCAGGCGACTAGCGGGAGACTACAATGGGCAGTTCTTC
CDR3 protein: CASRRLAGDYNGQFF

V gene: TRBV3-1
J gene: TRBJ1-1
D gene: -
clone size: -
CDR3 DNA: TGTGCCAGCAGCCAAGACAGGGTTGAAGCTTTCTTT
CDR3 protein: CASSQDRVEAFF

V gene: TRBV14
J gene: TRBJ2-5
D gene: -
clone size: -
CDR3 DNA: TGTGCCAGCAGCCACAGCGGATTGGGAGAGACCCAGTACTTC
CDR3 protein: CASSHSGLGETQYF

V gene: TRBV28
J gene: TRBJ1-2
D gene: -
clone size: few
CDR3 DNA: TGTGCCACTGGTCAGGGGCAATATGGCTACACCTTC
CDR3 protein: CATGQGQYGYTF

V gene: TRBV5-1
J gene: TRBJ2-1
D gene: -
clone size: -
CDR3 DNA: TGCGCCAGCAGCCTGGATACGACAGCGAACAATGAGCAGTTCTTC
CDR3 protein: CASSLDTTANNEQFF

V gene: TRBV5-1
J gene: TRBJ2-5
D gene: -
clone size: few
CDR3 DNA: TGCGCCAGCAGCCGATCTGTACGGGACGGGCAAGAGACCCAGTACTTC
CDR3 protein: CASSRSVRDGQETQYF